The sequence of this TCR beta chain was determined in a study of CXCR3-negative and CXCR3-positive naive CD8 T cells (dated by TCRdb to the late 2010s). Broadly, across the study: In total, approximately 140 million TRB reads were obtained, or roughly 1.5 +/- 0.3 million reads per library. Naive subsets from five or six donors and memory cells from 3 donors were included in the TRBV-TRBJ cluster analysis. The diversity and physicochemical repertoire analyses included 11 donors pooled from two independent experiments. Study-level results and caveats: CXCR3 expression partially decreased after cryopreservation, so most assays used freshly isolated PBMCs. Compared with CXCR3-negative naive cells, CXCR3-positive naive cells had TRB CDR3s with higher hydrophobicity (lower Kidera factor 4), lower energy, and higher strength and volume indices. Naive CXCR3-negative and CXCR3-positive cells from the same donor showed similar TRBV-TRBJ usage, whereas memory cells showed distinct patterns. Because surface CD5, which has been linked to self-reactivity in mice, was comparable between naive subsets, TCR interaction strength was also inferred from TRB CDR3 physicochemical properties. Repertoire diversity was comparably high in both naive subsets but much lower in memory CD8+ T cells.

For each CD8+ T cell subset, flow sorting was done in triplicate, and about 300,000 cells per subset went directly into RLT lysis buffer. Naive CD8+ T cells were defined stringently as CD45RO-CCR7+CD27+CD95- to exclude memory contaminants. Peripheral blood mononuclear cells were isolated from buffy coats using standard density gradient centrifugation. A FACSAria III was used to flow-sort naive CD8+ T cells into CXCR3-negative and CXCR3-positive populations. Total RNA was extracted from sorted cells with an RNeasy Mini Kit. The CDR3, from cysteine to phenylalanine, totals 14 residues. The DNA is unrecorded. CDR1 and CDR2 (SQVTM, ANQGSEA) derive from the germline V gene. The sequencer listed for this sample is NextSeq 550. The Human TCR Profiling Kit (MiLaboratory) was used to prepare UMI-labeled 5' RACE TRB cDNA libraries. cDNA synthesis used the entire amount of extracted RNA, and PCR amplification then used the entire amount of cDNA produced. The libraries were made side by side, with each library going through the same number of PCR cycles. The paper's processing steps were these. MIGEC and MiXCR extracted about 48,000 +/- 9,800 unique UMI-labeled TRB cDNA molecules per library, requiring at least two reads per UMI. Each library averaged roughly 36,000 +/- 9,600 functional in-frame TRB CDR3 nucleotide clonotypes without stop codons. Diversity metrics, including normalized Shannon-Wiener and Chao1, were computed in VDJtools after downsampling to 5000 UMI-labeled TRB molecules per sample. VDJtools computed clonotype-size-weighted physicochemical properties of the central five CDR3 residues: interaction energy, strength, volume and Kidera factor 4. Based on TCRdb reprocessing of the reads, there is one entry per CDR3 protein sequence, and DNA is missing. V and J calls and clone size were set by TCRdb, not the authors. The table for this sample lists 150,000 to 180,000 distinct CDR3 sequences. 0.45% to 0.6% of the sample lies in the top ten.

Concerning this clonotype: The specificity of this receptor is unknown.

Specimen: naive CXCR3+ CD8+ T cells from blood. The sample's cell subset or site label, in plain terms: CD45RO-CCR7+CD27+CD95- naive CD8+ T cells expressing CXCR3 (TNR3+). The TCR was taken from a human donor in good health. Some clones in this sample may be carry-over from other donors' samples. The chain links TRBV29-1 with TRBJ2-7. The encoded CDR3 is CSVEVLDSPYEQYF.